This T cell receptor (beta chain) comes out of a study of blood T cell repertoires in COVID-19. Across the whole study: Sites in the United States, Italy and Spain provided acute and convalescent COVID-19 samples. From T cells, B-cell-depleted T cells, or PBMCs came the material, which was cDNA or gDNA.

Trimming removed 4 bases from V and 3 bases from J; junction bases left unmatched: 2. CDR3 size: 13 residues. Per the study methods: Quantification of nucleated cells was approximated via reference gene primer amplification. Only in-frame clones appear in the TCRdb table, and some are missing; sequencing was by immunoSEQ multiplex PCR. For V, J and clone size, that table is used; D and trimming come from the DNA. This sample has 70,000 or so clones, with around nine tenths found just once. The V gene is TRBV12-3 or TRBV12-4, the J gene TRBJ2-5; 7 positions agree with TRBD1. The receptor's source is an elderly woman with active or convalescent COVID-19. The sample taken for sequencing was peripheral blood. CDR3 nucleotides: TGTGCCAGCAGTTACAGGGGAGAAGAGACCCAGTACTTC. Protein: CASSYRGEETQYF.